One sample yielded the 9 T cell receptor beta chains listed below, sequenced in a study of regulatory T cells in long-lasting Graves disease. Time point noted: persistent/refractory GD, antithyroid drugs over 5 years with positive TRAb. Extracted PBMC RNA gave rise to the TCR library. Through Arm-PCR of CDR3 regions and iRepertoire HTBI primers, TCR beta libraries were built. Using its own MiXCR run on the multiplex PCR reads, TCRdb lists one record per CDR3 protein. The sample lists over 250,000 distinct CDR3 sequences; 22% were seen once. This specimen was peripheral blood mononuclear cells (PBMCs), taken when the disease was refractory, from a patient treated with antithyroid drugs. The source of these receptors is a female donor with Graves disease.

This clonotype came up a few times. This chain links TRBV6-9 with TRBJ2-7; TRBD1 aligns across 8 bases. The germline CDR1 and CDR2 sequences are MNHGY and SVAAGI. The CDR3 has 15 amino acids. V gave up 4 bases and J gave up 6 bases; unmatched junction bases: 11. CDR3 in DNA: TGTGCCAGCAGTTTACCGGACAGGGTGGCGTCCGAGCAGTACTTC. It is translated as CASSLPDRVASEQYF.

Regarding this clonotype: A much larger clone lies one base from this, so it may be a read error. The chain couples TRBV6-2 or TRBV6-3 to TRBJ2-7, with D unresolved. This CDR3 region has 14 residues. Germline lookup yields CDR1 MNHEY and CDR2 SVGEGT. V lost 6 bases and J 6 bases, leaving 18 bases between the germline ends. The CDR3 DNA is TGTGCCAGCAGAAGACTTTCTCCCAGCCTCGAGCAGTACTTC. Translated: CASRRLSPSLEQYF.

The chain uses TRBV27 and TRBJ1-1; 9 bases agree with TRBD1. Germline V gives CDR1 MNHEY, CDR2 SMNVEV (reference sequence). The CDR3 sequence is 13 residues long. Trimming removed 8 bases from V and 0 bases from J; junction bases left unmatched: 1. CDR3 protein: CASGQGLNTEAFF. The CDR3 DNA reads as TGTGCCAGCGGACAGGGGTTGAACACTGAAGCTTTCTTT.

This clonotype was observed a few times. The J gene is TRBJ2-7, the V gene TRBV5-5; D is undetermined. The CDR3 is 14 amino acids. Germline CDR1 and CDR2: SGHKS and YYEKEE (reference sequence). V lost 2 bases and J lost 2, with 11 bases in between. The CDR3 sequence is CASSFRQPTYEQYF. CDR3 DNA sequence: TGTGCCAGCAGCTTCAGGCAGCCTACCTACGAGCAGTACTTC.

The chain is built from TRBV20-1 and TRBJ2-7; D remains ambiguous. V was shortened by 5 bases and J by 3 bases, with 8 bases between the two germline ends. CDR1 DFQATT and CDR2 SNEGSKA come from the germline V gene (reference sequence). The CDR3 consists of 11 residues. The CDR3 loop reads CSAVELYEQYF. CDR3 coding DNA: TGCAGTGCTGTAGAGCTCTACGAGCAGTACTTC.

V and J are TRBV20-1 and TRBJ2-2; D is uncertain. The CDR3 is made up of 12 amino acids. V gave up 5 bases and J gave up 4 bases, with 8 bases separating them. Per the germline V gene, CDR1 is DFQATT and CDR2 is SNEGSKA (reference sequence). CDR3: CSAPTATGELFF. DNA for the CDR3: TGCAGTGCTCCCACAGCCACCGGGGAGCTGTTTTTT.

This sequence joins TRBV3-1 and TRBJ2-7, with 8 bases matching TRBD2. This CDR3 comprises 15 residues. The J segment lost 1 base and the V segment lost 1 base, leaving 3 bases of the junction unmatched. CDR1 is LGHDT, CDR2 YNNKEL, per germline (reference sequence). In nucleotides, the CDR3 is TGTGCCAGCAGCCAAGCGGGAGGGCCTTCCTACGAGCAGTACTTC. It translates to CASSQAGGPSYEQYF.

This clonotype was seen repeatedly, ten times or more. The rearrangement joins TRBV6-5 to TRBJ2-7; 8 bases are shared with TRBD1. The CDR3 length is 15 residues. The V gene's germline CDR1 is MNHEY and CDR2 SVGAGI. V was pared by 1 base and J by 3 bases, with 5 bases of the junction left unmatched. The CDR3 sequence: CASSYFRGRSYEQYF. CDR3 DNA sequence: TGTGCCAGCAGTTACTTCAGGGGGCGCAGCTACGAGCAGTACTTC.

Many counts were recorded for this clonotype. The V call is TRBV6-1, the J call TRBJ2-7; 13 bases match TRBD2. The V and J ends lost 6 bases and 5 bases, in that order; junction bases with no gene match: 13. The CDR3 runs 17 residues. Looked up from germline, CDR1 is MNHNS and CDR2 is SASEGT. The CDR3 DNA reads TGTGCCAGCAGACCAAGCCCGGGACTAGCGGGAACAGACGAGCAGTACTTC. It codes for CASRPSPGLAGTDEQYF.